This TCR beta chain was identified in a study of shared clonotypes between healthy human individuals. The germline V gene encodes CDR1 MNHEY and CDR2 SMNVEV (reference sequence). V shed 4 bases and J 0 bases; nucleotides not matched to a gene: 6. The CDR3 is 16 residues long. The protocol was immunoSEQ multiplex PCR, while the TCRdb copy is restricted to in-frame clones and leaves out a portion. The sample holds approximately 440,000 clones, 75% to 80% seen once. This sequence was found in a woman aged 40-49 years in good health. Some clones in this sample may be carry-over from other donors' samples. The chain has TRBV27 and TRBJ2-1, with TRBD1 matching 7 bases. Specimen: PBMCs. CDR3 sequence reads: CASSWDSHVSYNEQFF. The CDR3 nucleotides are TGTGCCAGCAGTTGGGACAGCCACGTCTCCTACAATGAGCAGTTCTTC.